Shown below are 14 T cell receptor beta chains from a single sample sequenced in a study of beta chain features in type 1 diabetes. Expressed TCRB transcripts got sequenced, as all isolated RNA was reverse transcribed. Libraries were prepared by immunoSEQ multiplex PCR; TCRdb keeps only in-frame clonotypes and omits some of them. This table holds roughly 500,000 clones, roughly an eighth found once. Input material: naive CD4+ T cells from blood. The source is a woman aged 18-35 years in good health.

CDR3: CASSLETGGRETQYF. The CDR3 coding sequence is TGCGCCAGCAGCTTGGAGACAGGGGGGAGAGAGACCCAGTACTTC. The gene calls are TRBV5-1 and TRBJ2-5; 9 bases agree with TRBD1. Per the germline V gene, CDR1 is SGHRS and CDR2 is YFSETQ. The length of the CDR3 is 15 residues. Losses at the gene ends were 0 bases for V and 4 bases for J; bases not matched to a gene: 4.

This chain connects TRBV4-1 to TRBJ2-6; D possibly corresponds to TRBD2 (5 bases). V lost 5 bases and J lost 0, with 14 bases in between. Germline V CDR1 and CDR2: MGHRA, YSYEKL. This CDR3 has 17 residues. The chain's CDR3 is CASSSPGLRSGANVLTF. CDR3 DNA: TGCGCCAGCAGCTCTCCCGGACTGCGCTCTGGGGCCAACGTCCTGACTTTC.

This clone showed up just a few times. This chain joins TRBV18 and TRBJ2-6; 7 nucleotides match TRBD1. Germline CDR1 reads KGHSH; CDR2 reads LQKENI. CDR3 length: 18 residues. V was clipped by 3 bases and J by 0 bases; unmatched bases: 8. The CDR3 protein is CASSPDRVLHSGANVLTF. The DNA for the CDR3 is TGTGCCAGCTCACCTGACAGGGTTTTACACTCTGGGGCCAACGTCCTGACTTTC.

The rearrangement links TRBV7-2 to TRBJ1-5; D is undetermined. Trimming left V 1 base short and J 6 bases short, with 13 bases between. The CDR3 spans 15 residues. The germline CDR1 and CDR2 sequences are SGHTA and FQGNSA. The CDR3 protein is CASSLDVQRAQPQHF. The CDR3 DNA follows: TGTGCCAGCAGCTTAGACGTTCAGAGAGCTCAGCCCCAGCATTTT.

In its sample, this clone was seen a few times. This chain uses TRBV7-2 with TRBJ2-7, with a weak D call TRBD1 (5 bases). Trimming removed 1 base from V and 2 bases from J, with 9 bases in between. The CDR3 sequence is 14 residues long. Germline CDR1 is SGHTA and CDR2 is FQGNSA. This CDR3 is CASSLGSGPYEQYF. Here the CDR3 DNA reads TGTGCCAGCAGCTTAGGGTCAGGGCCCTACGAGCAGTACTTC.

This clone has a handful of counts. This chain links TRBV7-9 with TRBJ2-7; TRBD2 might be the D (6 bases). The V and J ends lost 5 bases and 12 bases respectively, with 17 bases between them. Germline CDR1 is SEHNR and CDR2 is FQNEAQ (reference sequence). The CDR3 contains 12 residues. CDR3 DNA: TGTGCCAGCAGCCCGGGGGACGTAGGGCGGTACTTC. Protein sequence: CASSPGDVGRYF.

V gene TRBV29-1 combines with J gene TRBJ1-2; TRBD1 matches at 9 bases. V gave up 7 bases and J gave up 3 bases; unmatched junction bases: 15. The CDR3 extends over 16 amino acids. In germline, CDR1 is SQVTM, CDR2 ANQGSEA. The CDR3 DNA sequence: TGCAGCGCTGAGCGGGGGACAGGGTGGTATGACTATGGCTACACCTTC. This translates into CSAERGTGWYDYGYTF. Full variable domain (remainder filled in from reference TRBV29-1 and TRBJ1-2): SAVISQKPSRDICQRGTSLTIQCQVDSQVTMMFWYRQQPGQSLTLIATANQGSEATYESGFVIDKFPISRPNLTFSTLTVSNMSPEDSSIYLCSAERGTGWYDYGYTFGSGTRLTVV.

V and J are TRBV10-3 and TRBJ2-3; D call uncertain. The V end was cut by 2 bases, the J end by 0 bases, with 9 bases between. CDR1 and CDR2 from the germline V gene are ENHRY and SYGVKD. The CDR3 covers 15 residues. CDR3 bases: TGTGCCATCAGTGAGCCCCTGCCGAGCACAGATACGCAGTATTTT. Translating gives CAISEPLPSTDTQYF.

The sample holds a few counts of this clone. The J gene is TRBJ2-7, the V gene TRBV13, with D uncertain. CDR3 length equals 13 residues. Germline CDR1 is PRHDT and CDR2 is FYEKMQ (reference sequence). With 3 bases removed from V and 0 bases from J, the gap between germline ends came to 6 bases. CDR3 loop: CASSLRRSYEQYF. The CDR3 bases are TGTGCCAGCAGCTTGAGGCGCTCCTACGAGCAGTACTTC. Based on the CDR3 plus reference TRBV13 and TRBJ2-7, the full variable domain is AAGVIQSPRHLIKEKRETATLKCYPIPRHDTVYWYQQGPGQDPQFLISFYEKMQSDKGSIPDRFSAQQFSDYHSELNMSSLELGDSALYFCASSLRRSYEQYFGPGTRLTVT.

The chain uses TRBV7-2 and TRBJ2-2; the D is unclear. V was pared by 7 bases and J by 0 bases, with 18 bases between. The CDR3 is 17 residues long. The V gene's germline CDR1 is SGHTA and CDR2 FQGNSA. CDR3 nucleotide sequence: TGTGCCAGCAAAGCTCGGGTAGCAGCTGCGAACACCGGGGAGCTGTTTTTT. Translation: CASKARVAAANTGELFF.

The table lists this clone with a few counts. CDR3 DNA: TGTGCCAGCAGCTTTTCGGAGTCCTACGAGCAGTACGTC. Protein product: CASSFSESYEQYV. The V call is TRBV7-8, the J call TRBJ2-7; no reliable D call. Trimming left V 3 bases short and J 1 base short, with 7 bases between. The V gene's germline CDR1 is SGHVS and CDR2 FQNEAQ. CDR3 length: 13 amino acids.

As for this clone: The same CDR3 is also encoded by other DNA sequences in this sample. This rearrangement joins TRBV5-1 to TRBJ2-3; D unclear. The CDR3 runs 12 residues. V was clipped by 0 bases and J by 6 bases, with 5 bases between them. The germline gives CDR1 SGHRS, CDR2 YFSETQ. CDR3 residues: CASSLDTDTQYF. The CDR3 bases are TGCGCCAGCAGCTTGGATACCGATACGCAGTATTTT.

This clone was counted between two and nine times. Relative to the germline gene, one junction end is altered; a read error may explain this. V and J are TRBV20-1 and TRBJ2-3; D tentatively reads TRBD1 or TRBD2 (6 bases each). CDR3 size: 11 residues. CDR1 DFQATT and CDR2 SNEGSKA come from the germline V gene (reference sequence). This chain's CDR3 is CSAREGGSQYF. CDR3 coding DNA: TGCAGTGCGAGAGAGGGGGGATCGCAGTATTTT.

The gene calls are TRBV4-1 and TRBJ2-3; TRBD1 matches at 9 bases. The germline V gene has CDR1 MGHRA and CDR2 YSYEKL. Trimming at V came to 1 base and at J to 1 base, leaving 3 bases not matched to a gene. The CDR3 consists of 16 residues. CDR3 sequence reads: CASSQGDRAGTDTQYF. For the CDR3, the DNA is TGCGCCAGCAGCCAAGGGGACAGGGCTGGCACAGATACGCAGTATTTT.